A selection of T cell receptor beta chains follows, all from one sample in a study of low-dose radiotherapy and immunotherapy resistance in tumors. TCRdb reanalysed the reads using MiXCR and keeps one entry per CDR3 protein. The sample consists of roughly 95,000 distinct CDR3 sequences, roughly 20% of them appearing once. Sequencing used PBMCs, obtained after low-dose radiotherapy plus immunotherapy. The receptors stem from a female donor with ovarian cancer. The CDR3 runs from the conserved cysteine through the conserved F or W. A D gene is named only where the DNA matches it firmly. Clone size, where shown, is once, few, many, or a class for clones that have expanded.

size	D	J	V	CDR3	DNA
many	NA	TRBJ1-5	TRBV20-1	CSARVPGWLSNQPQHF	TGCAGTGCTAGAGTTCCTGGATGGTTGAGCAATCAGCCCCAGCATTTT
many	NA	TRBJ1-6	TRBV6-2/TRBV6-3	CASSEDQLASPLHF	TGTGCCAGCAGTGAGGATCAGCTCGCCTCACCCCTCCACTTT
many	NA	TRBJ1-4	TRBV2	CASRLLGNEKLFF	TGTGCCAGCAGACTACTGGGTAATGAAAAACTGTTTTTT
NA	NA	TRBJ2-3	TRBV5-3	CASTDTQYF	TGTGCCAGCACAGATACGCAGTATTTT
many	TRBD2	TRBJ2-5	TRBV15	CAIGLAGGQETQYF	TGTGCCATAGGACTAGCGGGGGGGCAAGAGACCCAGTACTTC
many	TRBD2	TRBJ2-3	TRBV19	CASTPGGSTDTQYF	TGTGCCAGTACCCCGGGGGGGAGCACAGATACGCAGTATTTT
many	TRBD1	TRBJ2-2	TRBV27	CASSFSLGQGATGELFF	TGTGCCAGCAGTTTCTCCTTGGGACAGGGGGCCACCGGGGAGCTGTTTTTT
few	TRBD2	TRBJ2-1	TRBV20-1	CSATGTSGSSYNEQFF	TGCAGTGCTACCGGGACTAGCGGGAGCTCCTACAATGAGCAGTTCTTC
many	TRBD2	TRBJ2-3	TRBV19	CASSNGLAGASTDTQYF	TGTGCCAGTAGTAACGGACTAGCGGGAGCCTCCACAGATACGCAGTATTTT
many	TRBD1	TRBJ1-1	TRBV6-2/TRBV6-3	CASSPGQGKYWVITEAFF	TGTGCCAGCAGCCCCGGACAGGGAAAGTACTGGGTTATCACTGAAGCTTTCTTT
NA	NA	TRBJ2-1	TRBV28	CASSPSSYNEQFF	TGTGCCAGCAGTCCGAGCTCCTACAATGAGCAGTTCTTC
many	NA	TRBJ2-1	TRBV12-3/TRBV12-4	CASSFLGFRDEQFF	TGTGCCAGCAGTTTCCTGGGGTTTAGGGATGAGCAGTTCTTC
NA	TRBD1	TRBJ1-1	TRBV14	CASSQDRGQVAFF	TGTGCCAGCAGCCAAGACAGGGGGCAAGTAGCTTTCTTT
NA	NA	TRBJ2-1	TRBV12-3/TRBV12-4	CASSFLRSNEQFF	TGTGCCAGCAGTTTTCTCAGGAGCAATGAGCAGTTCTTC
many	NA	TRBJ1-2	TRBV7-2	CASSLAGYGYTF	TGTGCCAGCAGCTTAGCGGGGTATGGCTACACCTTC
many	NA	TRBJ2-1	TRBV10-3	CAITGRDHDYNEQFF	TGTGCCATCACGGGGCGGGACCACGACTACAATGAGCAGTTCTTC
once	TRBD1	TRBJ2-5	TRBV28	CASSPTTGGAETQYF	TGTGCCAGCAGTCCCACCACAGGGGGCGCTGAGACCCAGTACTTC
many	NA	TRBJ1-5	TRBV19	CASREPTGTYSGNQPQHF	TGTGCCAGTAGGGAACCTACCGGGACATACTCGGGCAATCAGCCCCAGCATTTT
many	TRBD1	TRBJ2-3	TRBV7-2	CASSFVGQATDTQYF	TGTGCCAGCAGCTTTGTGGGACAGGCCACAGATACGCAGTATTTT
many	NA	TRBJ1-1	TRBV6-2/TRBV6-3	CASRGRQIMNTEAFF	TGTGCCAGCCGGGGACGGCAGATCATGAACACTGAAGCTTTCTTT
NA	TRBD2	TRBJ2-7	TRBV12-3/TRBV12-4	CASIWYSGRVRYEQYF	TGTGCCAGCATTTGGTATAGCGGGAGGGTGAGGTACGAGCAGTACTTC
many	TRBD2	TRBJ2-3	TRBV29-1	CSVGAGLAATDTQYF	TGCAGCGTTGGAGCGGGACTAGCGGCCACAGATACGCAGTATTTT
many	NA	TRBJ1-5	TRBV4-1	CASSQASGGLNQPQHF	TGCGCCAGCAGCCAAGCGTCGGGGGGCTTAAATCAGCCCCAGCATTTT
once	NA	TRBJ1-2	TRBV2	CASRVHTSYGYTF	TGTGCCAGCAGAGTACATACGAGCTATGGCTACACCTTC
NA	TRBD1	TRBJ2-3	TRBV6-1	CASSEAGTGAFTDTQYF	TGTGCCAGCAGTGAGGCGGGGACAGGGGCGTTCACAGATACGCAGTATTTT
many	NA	TRBJ2-1	TRBV5-1	CASSLMVGFGNEQFF	TGCGCCAGCAGCTTGATGGTAGGGTTTGGCAATGAGCAGTTCTTC
many	TRBD2	TRBJ2-1	TRBV12-3/TRBV12-4	CASRNTSGYNEQFF	TGTGCCAGCAGAAACACTAGCGGCTACAATGAGCAGTTCTTC